This TCR beta chain was identified in a study of T cells in localized non-small cell lung cancer. Concerning this clone: As yet, its antigen is unknown.

Profiled with immunoSEQ multiplex PCR; TCRdb holds only in-frame clones, not every one. Here the sample spans tens of thousands of clones, approximately 83% being singletons. Broader study findings: It remains possible that heterogeneity exists, since only one tumor region was sequenced. Appearance in adjacent lung was seen for a median around 60 of the top 100 tumor clones. Greater blood T cell density accompanied longer overall survival. It was uninvolved adjacent lung that showed the highest T cell clonality, exceeding tumor.

Sequenced here: PBMCs, sampled before any cancer treatment. The receptor was derived from a man aged 40 to 70 with stage II lung adenocarcinoma.

CDR3 in amino acids: CASSWLAGTNTGELFF. Here the CDR3 DNA reads TGTGCCAGCAGTTGGCTAGCGGGAACCAACACCGGGGAGCTGTTTTTT. The chain joins TRBV6-5 to TRBJ2-2; 9 nucleotides agree with TRBD2. Germline V gives CDR1 MNHEY, CDR2 SVGAGI. The V gene end was trimmed by 4 bases and the J gene end by 2 bases; junction bases not matched to a gene: 5. This CDR3 has 16 amino acids.